This T cell receptor beta chain was sequenced in a study of T cell responses to AZD1222 COVID-19 vaccine. The table came from immunoSEQ multiplex PCR; TCRdb's copy has only in-frame clones and leaves some out. The table lists 95,000 to 150,000 clones, under 95% of them singletons. Concerning this clone itself: What it binds is not known.

This CDR3 is 14 amino acids long. Trimming cost V 3 bases and J 4 bases, with 15 bases left between them. Per the germline V gene, CDR1 is GTSNPN and CDR2 is SVGIG (reference sequence). Findings and caveats of the study: Spike-specific TCR breadth and depth went up after people got two AZD1222 doses. The donors showed a predominance of white British ancestry and of females, with possible underestimation of clonal diversity.

This TCR came from an adult in good health. The chain employs TRBV30 and TRBJ1-1, with D possibly being TRBD1 (5 bases). Sequenced here: peripheral blood, sampled on day 0 of AZD1222 vaccination. The CDR3: CAWRIGGSGTEAFF. CDR3 DNA: TGTGCCTGGAGAATCGGGGGGTCCGGCACTGAAGCTTTCTTT.